This record covers a single TCR beta chain. As processed by the authors: For nucleated cells, counts were estimated from reference gene primer amplification. Clones were sequenced by immunoSEQ multiplex PCR, and TCRdb holds only the in-frame ones, with some missing. V and J calls and clone size are those listed in that table; D and trimming were worked out from the DNA. The repertoire consists of around 78,000 clones, with approximately 90% occurring once and the leading ten covering about a tenth. The CDR3 runs to 12 residues. Trimming took off 0 bases at V and 10 bases at J, with 8 bases between the two ends. Germline values: CDR1 SGHNT, CDR2 YYREEE (reference sequence). The data originate from a study of blood T cell repertoires in COVID-19.

Sequenced sample: peripheral blood. The TCR was taken from a man in his 70s with active or convalescent COVID-19. V is TRBV5-4 and J is TRBJ2-1, with D unclear. The CDR3 DNA reads as TGTGCCAGCAGCTTGGGCGGTCAGGAGCAGTTCTTC. This encodes CASSLGGQEQFF.